This is a list of T cell receptor beta chains from one sample in a study of vaccination effects on CD4 cells after COVID-19. For these TCRs, the target antigens are not known. This table comes from immunoSEQ multiplex PCR, and its TCRdb copy is limited to in-frame clones, with some not included. The sample records 25,000 to 35,000 clones, more than 60% being singletons. Sample: CD4+ T cells from PBMCs cultured with HCoV-NL63 spike peptides, taken after COVID-19 vaccination. The receptors originated from a human donor who received a COVID-19 vaccine. Both conserved end residues are part of each CDR3. A D gene is named only where the DNA matches it firmly. Clone size, where shown, is once, few, many, or a class for clones that have expanded.

clone size	V gene	J gene	D gene	CDR3 DNA	CDR3 protein
.	TRBV3-1/TRBV3-2	TRBJ2-5	.	TGTGCCAGCACTGGGGCGGGGGAGACCCAGTACTTC	CASTGAGETQYF
.	TRBV6-5	TRBJ2-1	.	TGTGCCAGCAGTTACTCAGGCAGCCTCCACCGAGATGAGCAGTTCTTC	CASSYSGSLHRDEQFF
.	TRBV2	TRBJ2-7	.	TGTGCCAGCACCTCGACCTACGAGCAGTACTTC	CASTSTYEQYF
once	TRBV7-2	TRBJ2-1	TRBD2	TGTGCCAGCAGTCGACTAGCGGGGGGGCCAAATGAGCAGTTCTTC	CASSRLAGGPNEQFF
.	TRBV7-2	TRBJ1-2	TRBD1	TGTGCCAGCAGCTTAGGGACAGGGGGCTATGGCTACACCTTC	CASSLGTGGYGYTF
.	TRBV6-5	TRBJ1-3	.	TGTGCCAGCAGCCAGGGCGCGAACACCATATATTTT	CASSQGANTIYF
.	TRBV6-2/TRBV6-3	TRBJ1-5	.	TGTGCCAGCAGTCTTAGCAGGGTTAGCAATCAGCCCCAGCATTTT	CASSLSRVSNQPQHF
.	TRBV10-3	TRBJ2-7	TRBD2	TGTGCCATCAGAATGAACGGGCTAGCGGGGGAAGAGCAGTACTTC	CAIRMNGLAGEEQYF
once	TRBV18	TRBJ2-5	.	TGTGCCAGCTCACTACTATCAGGAACTCAAGAGACCCAGTACTTC	CASSLLSGTQETQYF
.	TRBV2	TRBJ2-3	TRBD2	TGTGCCAGCAGGCCCGGGTTAGCGGGTCCCACAGATACGCAGTATTTT	CASRPGLAGPTDTQYF
.	TRBV7-6	TRBJ2-3	TRBD2	TGTGCCAGCAGCTTAGGGCGGCTAGCGGGAGGCACAGATACGCAGTATTTT	CASSLGRLAGGTDTQYF
once	TRBV15	TRBJ2-1	TRBD2	TGTGCCACCAGCGGCGGGACTAACTCCTACAATGAGCAGTTCTTC	CATSGGTNSYNEQFF
.	TRBV19	TRBJ2-1	.	TGTGCCAGTAGTATCCCCAAAGCGGTGGTCTCCTACAATGAGCAGTTCTTC	CASSIPKAVVSYNEQFF
.	TRBV6-6	TRBJ2-2	.	TGTGCCAGCAGTTTACCGCTAAGGGAGCTGTTTTTT	CASSLPLRELFF
.	TRBV18	TRBJ1-5	.	TGTGCCAGCTCACCAAACAGCCTCTATCAGCCCCAGCATTTT	CASSPNSLYQPQHF
.	TRBV14	TRBJ2-4	.	TGTGCCAGCAGCCGATCCCCTTTAGCCAAAAACATTCAGTACTTC	CASSRSPLAKNIQYF
.	TRBV19	TRBJ2-5	TRBD1	TGTGCCAGTAGTATATTTGGGACAGGGGGCTCGGCCCAGTACTTC	CASSIFGTGGSAQYF
few	TRBV7-9	TRBJ2-5	.	TGTGCCAGCAGCTTAGATGAGCAGACCCAGTACTTC	CASSLDEQTQYF
few	TRBV5-5	TRBJ2-1	TRBD2	TGTGCCAGCAGCTTGTCCCCCGGCGGGGGGCAAGATGAGCAGTTCTTC	CASSLSPGGGQDEQFF
.	TRBV3-1/TRBV3-2	TRBJ1-2	TRBD1	TGTGCCAGCAGCCAAGTGAGGGGGCTGAGCGGCTACACCTTC	CASSQVRGLSGYTF
.	TRBV3-1/TRBV3-2	TRBJ2-7	.	TGTGCCAGCAGCCAAGGGACTATTCTTTACGAGCAGTACTTC	CASSQGTILYEQYF
few	TRBV4-1	TRBJ1-3	.	TGCGCCAGCAGCCAAGACGGGGACTCTGGAAACACCATATATTTT	CASSQDGDSGNTIYF
.	TRBV10-2	TRBJ2-3	.	TGCGCCAGCAGTGACGGAGATGCTACGCAGTATTTT	CASSDGDATQYF
.	TRBV27	TRBJ1-1	.	TGTGCCAGCAGTTTAATAGGGGGGCGGGTTACTGAAGCTTTCTTT	CASSLIGGRVTEAFF
.	TRBV11-3	TRBJ2-1	TRBD2	TGTGCCAGCAGCTTAGGCGTTACGGGAGCGGGAAATGAGCAGTTCTTC	CASSLGVTGAGNEQFF
few	TRBV19	TRBJ1-5	TRBD1	TGTGCCAGTAGTACCCCAACAGGGGAATATCAGCCCCAGCATTTT	CASSTPTGEYQPQHF
.	TRBV2	TRBJ1-1	.	TGTGCCAGCAGTGTAGGGGAAGTGTTGGGAGCTTTCTTT	CASSVGEVLGAFF
few	TRBV12-5	TRBJ1-3	.	TGTGCTAGTGGTTTGCCCGAAACACAAATCAGGAACACCATATATTTT	CASGLPETQIRNTIYF
.	TRBV29-1	TRBJ2-2	TRBD2	TGCAGCGTGGGACTAGTGACGAACACCGGGGAGCTGTTTTTT	CSVGLVTNTGELFF
once	TRBV4-1	TRBJ1-2	.	TGCGCCAGCAGCCAACTACAGACAGGAGTGAACTATGGCTACACCTTC	CASSQLQTGVNYGYTF
.	TRBV19	TRBJ2-2	TRBD2	TGTGCCAGTAGTATCGGACTAGCGGAGAACACCGGGGAGCTGTTTTTT	CASSIGLAENTGELFF
.	TRBV19	TRBJ1-5	.	TGTGCCAGTAGTCGGCGGGACCTATTATCGGTTCAGCCCCAGCATTTT	CASSRRDLLSVQPQHF
once	TRBV18	TRBJ1-2	.	TGTGCCAGCTCACAACAAACATTACAGGGAGCGACCTATGGCTACACCTTC	CASSQQTLQGATYGYTF
.	TRBV2	TRBJ1-5	.	TGTGCCAGCAGGTTTTATAGCAATCAGCCCCAGCATTTT	CASRFYSNQPQHF
.	TRBV10-3	TRBJ2-5	.	TGTGCCATGCAACGAGAGGAGGGGGAGACCCAGTACTTC	CAMQREEGETQYF
.	TRBV7-9	TRBJ2-7	.	TGTGCCAGCAGAGACACCGCCTACGAGCAGTACTTC	CASRDTAYEQYF
.	TRBV4-1	TRBJ1-1	.	TGCGCCAGCAGCCAACACGGGGCCCTCACTGAAGCTTTCTTT	CASSQHGALTEAFF